This TCR beta chain was obtained from a study of blood T cell repertoires in COVID-19. At the level of the study: COVID-19 samples from acute and convalescent phases originated in the United States, Italy and Spain.

Original methodology: Counts of nucleated cells, estimated from reference gene primer amplification, were obtained. Sequencing used immunoSEQ multiplex PCR; TCRdb keeps in-frame clones, though not all of them. V and J calls and clone size are copied from that table; D and trimming were computed from the DNA. The data show more than 200,000 clones, around 89% seen once. Germline CDR1 reads LNHNV; CDR2 reads YYDKDF (reference sequence). V was cut by 1 base and J by 2 bases, with 10 bases left in between. The CDR3 sequence is 15 residues long. Source material: PBMCs or T cells enriched from blood (not recorded which). The TCR sequence derives from a woman in her thirties who had recovered from COVID-19. The rearrangement links TRBV15 to TRBJ2-3; D is unclear. The CDR3: CATSRVREFTDTQYF. The CDR3 DNA reads TGTGCCACCAGCAGAGTCCGTGAGTTCACAGATACGCAGTATTTT.